This is a list of T cell receptor beta chains from one sample in a study of T cells in Graves' hyperthyroidism and ophthalmopathy. TCRdb called the multiplex PCR reads again in MiXCR, with one record for every CDR3 protein. The table includes 270,000 or so distinct CDR3 sequences, over 12% detected once. The material sequenced was blood. Receptor source: a woman between 50 and 59 years old with Graves' hyperthyroidism that later progressed to Graves' ophthalmopathy. CDR3s include the opening cysteine and the closing phenylalanine or tryptophan. A D gene is named only where the DNA matches it firmly. Only part of the rows carry a size: once, few, many, or a class if the clone is expanded.

d_gene	v_gene	abundance	j_gene	CDR3nt	CDR3aa
.	TRBV28	many	TRBJ1-2	TGTGCCAGCAGGTCATCCTGGACGGCGGACACCTTC	CASRSSWTADTF
.	TRBV9	many	TRBJ2-7	TGTGCCAGCAGCGTAGGACAGGCCTCCTACGAGCAGTACTTC	CASSVGQASYEQYF
.	TRBV20-1	.	TRBJ2-7	TGCAGTGTTAGAGATTCTCGCTCTTTCTACGAGCAGTACTTC	CSVRDSRSFYEQYF
.	TRBV7-2	many	TRBJ2-1	TGTGCCAGCAGCTTAAAGTCAGGGAGGAATGAGCAGTTCTTC	CASSLKSGRNEQFF
TRBD1	TRBV28	many	TRBJ2-1	TGTGCCAGCAGTTCGGCCTCCCGACAGGGGTTTAGGAATGAGCAGTTCTTC	CASSSASRQGFRNEQFF
TRBD1	TRBV7-6	many	TRBJ2-7	TGTGCCAGCAGCGACCACCGGGACAGGGGGCTGGGCGAGCAGTACTTC	CASSDHRDRGLGEQYF
TRBD1	TRBV7-8	many	TRBJ2-1	TGTGCCAGCAGCGTGACAGGGAATGAGCAGTTCTTC	CASSVTGNEQFF
.	TRBV3-1	many	TRBJ1-5	TGTGCCAGCAGCCAGTCAGGGGCGGGCAATCAGCCCCAGCATTTT	CASSQSGAGNQPQHF
.	TRBV30	many	TRBJ1-1	TGTGCCTGGAGTACATACACTGAAGCTTTCTTT	CAWSTYTEAFF
.	TRBV7-9	many	TRBJ2-5	TGTGCCAGCAGCTTAGCGTTTATCCAGTACTTC	CASSLAFIQYF
.	TRBV20-1	many	TRBJ2-5	TGCAGTGCTAGAGCGTGGGAGGCAGAGACCCAGTACTTC	CSARAWEAETQYF
.	TRBV28	.	TRBJ2-2	TGTGCCAGCAGTTTATCCAGGGTATGGGTCGGGGAGCTGTTTTTT	CASSLSRVWVGELFF
TRBD1	TRBV12-3/TRBV12-4	many	TRBJ2-1	TGTGCCAGCAGTTTCGTACAGGGGGGCTACAATGAGCAGTTCTTC	CASSFVQGGYNEQFF
.	TRBV27	few	TRBJ1-6	TGTGCCAGCATATTGGGGTCACCCCTCCACTTT	CASILGSPLHF
.	TRBV3-1	many	TRBJ1-2	TGTGCCAGCAGCCGGGGGGCAGGAACCCTTGCGCATGGCTACACCTTC	CASSRGAGTLAHGYTF
TRBD2	TRBV29-1	many	TRBJ2-3	TGCAGCGTTGGGACTAGCGGGAGAGCAGATACGCAGTATTTT	CSVGTSGRADTQYF
TRBD2	TRBV5-1	.	TRBJ2-5	TGCGCCAGCAGCTTAATAGCGGGAAGGAGGGTCGAGACCCAGTACTTC	CASSLIAGRRVETQYF
TRBD1	TRBV4-2	.	TRBJ2-7	TGTGCCAGCAGCCAAGAGGGACAGGGACCTTACGAGCAGTACTTC	CASSQEGQGPYEQYF
.	TRBV14	few	TRBJ2-7	TGTGCCAGCAGCCAAAGCAGGGGATACTACGAGCAGTACTTC	CASSQSRGYYEQYF
TRBD2	TRBV11-2	many	TRBJ2-7	TGTGCCAGCAGCTTATTCTTGCGGGAGAAAGGGGAGCAGTACTTC	CASSLFLREKGEQYF
.	TRBV6-5	.	TRBJ1-6	TGTGCCAGCAGTTTCGACGGGCTCAGGACTGGTTCACCCCTCCACTTT	CASSFDGLRTGSPLHF
.	TRBV28	many	TRBJ2-2	TGTGCCAGCAGTTACCAAAGCCGCTTCACCGGGGAGCTGTTTTTT	CASSYQSRFTGELFF
TRBD2	TRBV19	few	TRBJ2-5	TGTGCCAGTGGAGAACTTGGAGCTAGCGGGAGTGGAGAGACCCAGTACTTC	CASGELGASGSGETQYF
TRBD1	TRBV5-1	.	TRBJ2-1	TGCGCCACCAAGACAGGGTCCTACAATGAGCAGTTCTTC	CATKTGSYNEQFF
.	TRBV18	many	TRBJ2-3	TGTGCCAGCTCACCGATCGGGGCAGATACGCAGTATTTT	CASSPIGADTQYF
.	TRBV28	many	TRBJ2-3	TGTGCCAGCTGCAGGCGAGCAGATACGCAGTATTTT	CASCRRADTQYF
TRBD1	TRBV7-9	many	TRBJ2-1	TGTGCCAGCAGCTTAGTGACAGGGGACAATGAGCAGTTCTTC	CASSLVTGDNEQFF
.	TRBV3-1	many	TRBJ2-7	TGTGCCAGCAGCCAAGATATGAGCGCCGAGCAGTACTTC	CASSQDMSAEQYF
.	TRBV24-1	many	TRBJ2-3	TGTGCCACCAGTGACCCCCATGGGGGACTCACAGATACGCAGTATTTT	CATSDPHGGLTDTQYF
.	TRBV28	many	TRBJ1-2	TGTGCCAGCACCCTACGGACGGAATATGGCTACACCTTC	CASTLRTEYGYTF
.	TRBV11-2	many	TRBJ2-1	TGTGCCAGCAGCTTAGAATTTCCAGGGGCTCACAATGAGCAGTTCTTC	CASSLEFPGAHNEQFF